A single sample is the source of the 5 T cell receptor beta chains below, sequenced in a study of blood T cell repertoires in COVID-19. Profiled with immunoSEQ multiplex PCR; TCRdb holds only in-frame clones, not every one. The data show tens of thousands of clones, roughly nine tenths seen once. Material for sequencing was peripheral blood. Source of these receptors: a man between 65 and 85 years old with acute or convalescent COVID-19.

This chain uses TRBV19 with TRBJ2-7, with a possible D match to TRBD1 (6 bases). V lost 4 bases, J lost 5 bases, and 21 bases lay in between. Germline V gene lookup returns CDR1 LNHDA and CDR2 SQIVND (reference sequence). The CDR3 is 16 residues long. The CDR3 nucleotides are TGTGCCAGTAGTACCCCCCCCCTTACAGGGATTGACGAGCAGTACTTC. Translating it yields CASSTPPLTGIDEQYF.

The rearrangement joins TRBV5-4 to TRBJ2-2; D may be TRBD2 (5 bases). The CDR3 runs to 15 residues. CDR1 SGHNT and CDR2 YYREEE come from the germline V gene (reference sequence). V dropped 1 base and J dropped 5 bases, with 12 bases sitting between them. The CDR3 reads CASSLYGKVTGELFF. Here the CDR3 DNA reads TGTGCCAGCAGCTTGTACGGGAAAGTAACCGGGGAGCTGTTTTTT.

The chain couples TRBV9 to TRBJ1-2; D might be TRBD1 (5 bases). Trimming removed 4 bases at V and 4 bases at J, with 8 bases between. Germline V gene lookup returns CDR1 SGDLS and CDR2 YYNGEE. CDR3 length: 12 amino acids. The CDR3 spells CASSFDSYGYTF. CDR3 nucleotides: TGTGCCAGCAGCTTCGACAGCTATGGCTACACCTTC. Full variable domain (remainder filled in from reference TRBV9 and TRBJ1-2): DSGVTQTPKHLITATGQRVTLRCSPRSGDLSVYWYQQSLDQGLQFLIQYYNGEERAKGNILERFSAQQFPDLHSELNLSSLELGDSALYFCASSFDSYGYTFGSGTRLTVV.

The rearrangement uses TRBV29-1 and TRBJ2-2; 7 nucleotides line up with TRBD2. Germline-derived CDR1 and CDR2 are SQVTM and ANQGSEA. This CDR3 is 14 amino acids long. Trimming took 7 bases from V and 2 from J; bases not matched to a gene: 7. The CDR3 loop reads CSAGDYSNTGELFF. The DNA of the CDR3 is TGCAGCGCGGGGGACTACTCTAACACCGGGGAGCTGTTTTTT.

The rearrangement links TRBV19 to TRBJ1-2, with 7 bases fitting TRBD1. This CDR3 contains 13 residues. With V trimmed by 5 bases and J by 8 bases, 8 bases remained unmatched. CDR1 is LNHDA and CDR2 is SQIVND in the germline V gene (reference sequence). The CDR3 loop is CASSPGQEGGYTF. The CDR3 region has the DNA TGTGCCAGTAGTCCAGGACAGGAGGGGGGCTACACCTTC.